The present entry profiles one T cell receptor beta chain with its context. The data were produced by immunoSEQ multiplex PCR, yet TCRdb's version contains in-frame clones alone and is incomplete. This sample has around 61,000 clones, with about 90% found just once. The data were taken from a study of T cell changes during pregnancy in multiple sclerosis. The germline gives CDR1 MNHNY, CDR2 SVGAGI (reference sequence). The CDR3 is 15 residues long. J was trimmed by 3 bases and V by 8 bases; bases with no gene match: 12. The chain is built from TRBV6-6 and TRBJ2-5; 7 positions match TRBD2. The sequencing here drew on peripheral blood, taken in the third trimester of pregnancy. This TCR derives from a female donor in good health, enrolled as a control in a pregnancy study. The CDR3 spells CASGSDGLAEETQYF. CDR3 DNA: TGTGCCAGCGGAAGCGACGGGCTAGCGGAAGAGACCCAGTACTTC.